The clone carrying this T cell receptor (beta chain) has a handful of counts. Trimming shortened V by 3 bases and J by 10 bases, and 18 bases separated the two germline ends. Germline V gives CDR1 SEHNR, CDR2 FQNEAQ (reference sequence). The CDR3 spans 15 residues. This sample was included in a study of OX40 agonist ivuxolimab in advanced cancers. Measured with immunoSEQ multiplex PCR; TCRdb has only the in-frame clones, and not every one. The repertoire consists of some 67,000 clones, with approximately 80% occurring once and the leading ten covering more than 5.5%. The chain is built from TRBV7-9 and TRBJ1-4; no firm D call. This sample comprised CD4+ or CD8+ T cells sorted from blood, obtained in a trial of the OX40 agonist ivuxolimab. The origin of this receptor is an adult with an advanced solid tumor such as melanoma, head and neck, liver or kidney cancer. CDR3 amino acids: CASSFEARPVLKLFF. The CDR3 DNA reads as TGTGCCAGCAGCTTCGAGGCACGCCCTGTTTTAAAACTGTTTTTT.